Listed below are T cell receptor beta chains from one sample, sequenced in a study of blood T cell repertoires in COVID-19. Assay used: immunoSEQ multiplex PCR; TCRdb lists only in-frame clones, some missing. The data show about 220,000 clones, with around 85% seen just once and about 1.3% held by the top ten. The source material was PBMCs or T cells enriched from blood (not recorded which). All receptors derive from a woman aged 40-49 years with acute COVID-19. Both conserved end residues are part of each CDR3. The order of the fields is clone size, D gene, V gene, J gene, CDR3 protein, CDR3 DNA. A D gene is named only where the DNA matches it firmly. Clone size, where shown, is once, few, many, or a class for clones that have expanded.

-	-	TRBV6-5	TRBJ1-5	CASSLNRAQPQHF	TGTGCCAGCAGTCTCAACAGGGCTCAGCCCCAGCATTTT
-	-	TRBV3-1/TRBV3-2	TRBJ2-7	CASSQGRYEQYF	TGTGCCAGCAGCCAAGGCAGGTACGAGCAGTACTTC
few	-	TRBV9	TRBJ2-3	CASSPSSGGGHDTQYF	TGTGCCAGCAGCCCGAGTAGTGGGGGGGGGCACGATACGCAGTATTTT
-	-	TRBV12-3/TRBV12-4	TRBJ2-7	CASSFQGLYEQYF	TGTGCCAGCAGTTTTCAGGGGTTGTACGAGCAGTACTTC
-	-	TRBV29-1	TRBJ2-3	CSVHTYTDTQYF	TGCAGCGTTCATACTTACACAGATACGCAGTATTTT
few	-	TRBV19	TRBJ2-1	CASSPRQEISYNEQFF	TGTGCCAGTAGTCCCCGACAGGAAATATCCTACAATGAGCAGTTCTTC
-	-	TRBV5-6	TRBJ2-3	CASSRRTDTQYF	TGTGCCAGCAGCAGGAGGACAGATACGCAGTATTTT
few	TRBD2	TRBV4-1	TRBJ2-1	CASSHASGNEQFF	TGCGCCAGCAGCCATGCTAGCGGCAATGAGCAGTTCTTC
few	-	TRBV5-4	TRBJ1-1	CASSLGANTEAFF	TGTGCCAGCAGCTTGGGGGCGAACACTGAAGCTTTCTTT
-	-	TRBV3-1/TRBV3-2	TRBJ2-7	CASSQVFGAAYEQYF	TGTGCCAGCAGCCAAGTTTTTGGGGCCGCCTACGAGCAGTACTTC
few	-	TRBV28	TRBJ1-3	CASIGGASGNTIYF	TGTGCCAGCATTGGCGGGGCCTCTGGAAACACCATATATTTT
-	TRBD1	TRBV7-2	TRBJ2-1	CASSWGDRARNEQFF	TGTGCCAGCAGCTGGGGGGACAGGGCGCGAAATGAGCAGTTCTTC
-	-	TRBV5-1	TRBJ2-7	CASSATGMYYEQYF	TGCGCCAGCAGCGCAACCGGGATGTACTACGAGCAGTACTTC
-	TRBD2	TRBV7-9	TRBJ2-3	CASSLGAGGYTDTQYF	TGTGCCAGCAGCTTAGGTGCGGGGGGATACACAGATACGCAGTATTTT
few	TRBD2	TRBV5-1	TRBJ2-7	CASSLAGGVTYEQYF	TGCGCCAGCAGCTTGGCCGGGGGGGTCACCTACGAGCAGTACTTC
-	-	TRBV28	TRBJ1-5	CASSWTTLANQPQHF	TGTGCCAGCAGTTGGACTACCCTAGCCAATCAGCCCCAGCATTTT
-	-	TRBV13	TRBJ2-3	CASSLGLSPDTQYF	TGTGCCAGCAGCTTAGGCCTTAGCCCAGATACGCAGTATTTT
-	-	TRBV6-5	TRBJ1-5	CASRREPYSNQPQHF	TGTGCCAGCAGACGGGAGCCTTATAGCAATCAGCCCCAGCATTTT